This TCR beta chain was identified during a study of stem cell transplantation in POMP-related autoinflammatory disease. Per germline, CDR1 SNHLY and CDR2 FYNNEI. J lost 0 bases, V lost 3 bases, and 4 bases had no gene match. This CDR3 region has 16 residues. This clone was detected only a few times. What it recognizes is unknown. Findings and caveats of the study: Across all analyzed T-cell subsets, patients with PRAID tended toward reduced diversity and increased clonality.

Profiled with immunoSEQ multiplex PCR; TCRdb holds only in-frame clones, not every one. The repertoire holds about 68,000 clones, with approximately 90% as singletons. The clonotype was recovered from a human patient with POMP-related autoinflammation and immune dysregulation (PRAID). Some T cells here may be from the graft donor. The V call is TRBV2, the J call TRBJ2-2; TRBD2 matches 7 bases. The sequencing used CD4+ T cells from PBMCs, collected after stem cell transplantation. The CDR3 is CASSDRAGANTGELFF. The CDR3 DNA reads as TGTGCCAGCAGTGATCGTGCGGGGGCGAACACCGGGGAGCTGTTTTTT.